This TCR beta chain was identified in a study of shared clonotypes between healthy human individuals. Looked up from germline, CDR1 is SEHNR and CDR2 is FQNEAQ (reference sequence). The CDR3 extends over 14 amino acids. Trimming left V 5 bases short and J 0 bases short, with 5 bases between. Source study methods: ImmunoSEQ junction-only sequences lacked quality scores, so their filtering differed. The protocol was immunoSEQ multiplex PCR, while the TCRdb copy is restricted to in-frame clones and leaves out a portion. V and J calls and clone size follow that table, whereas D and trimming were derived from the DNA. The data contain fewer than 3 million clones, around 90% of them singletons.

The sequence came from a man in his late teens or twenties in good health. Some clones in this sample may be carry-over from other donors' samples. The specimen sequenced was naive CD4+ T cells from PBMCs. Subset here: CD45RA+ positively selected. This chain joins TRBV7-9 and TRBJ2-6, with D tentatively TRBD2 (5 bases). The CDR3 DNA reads TGTGCCAGCAGCCGGGACTCTGGGGCCAACGTCCTGACTTTC. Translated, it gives CASSRDSGANVLTF.